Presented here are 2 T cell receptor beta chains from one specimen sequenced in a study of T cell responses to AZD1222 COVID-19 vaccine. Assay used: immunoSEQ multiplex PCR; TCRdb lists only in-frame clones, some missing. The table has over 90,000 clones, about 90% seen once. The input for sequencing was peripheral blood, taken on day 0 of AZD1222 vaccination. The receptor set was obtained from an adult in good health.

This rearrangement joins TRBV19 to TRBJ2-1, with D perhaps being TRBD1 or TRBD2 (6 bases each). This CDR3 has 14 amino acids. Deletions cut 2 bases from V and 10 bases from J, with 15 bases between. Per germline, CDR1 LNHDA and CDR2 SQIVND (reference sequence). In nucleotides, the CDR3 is TGTGCCAGTAGTATAAGGAGGGGGTTAAGGGAGCAGTTCTTC. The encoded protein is CASSIRRGLREQFF.

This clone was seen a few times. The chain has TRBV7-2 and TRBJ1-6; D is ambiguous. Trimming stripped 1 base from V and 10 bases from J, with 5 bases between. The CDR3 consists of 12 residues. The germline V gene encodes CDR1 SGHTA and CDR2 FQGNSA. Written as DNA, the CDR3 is TGTGCCAGCAGCTTAGAGGAATCACCCCTCCACTTT. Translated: CASSLEESPLHF.